Each of the 30 T cell receptor beta chains below was sequenced from the same sample in a study of beta chain features in type 1 diabetes. All of the isolated RNA was reverse transcribed, so expressed TCRB transcripts were sequenced. The method was immunoSEQ multiplex PCR; TCRdb's version includes in-frame clones alone and lacks a portion of them. This sample has under 900,000 clones, with 17% found just once. Sequencing was done on a sample of naive CD4+ T cells from blood. These receptors came from a woman between 18 and 29 years old in good health.

This clone has a handful of counts. Written as DNA, the CDR3 is TGTGCCAGCAGTTCCGCAGCTACTAAACAGTACTTC. Protein: CASSSAATKQYF. V gene TRBV28 combines with J gene TRBJ2-7, with no clear D. There are 12 residues in the CDR3. Trimming removed 4 bases at V and 10 bases at J, with 14 bases between. Germline lookup yields CDR1 MDHEN and CDR2 SYDVKM.

This clone was counted between two and nine times. This chain connects TRBV7-6 to TRBJ1-1; a weak D match, TRBD1 (5 bases). This CDR3 spans 14 amino acids. The germline V and J ends were trimmed by 1 base and 2 bases, with 8 bases remaining between them. CDR1 and CDR2 (germline): SGHVS, FNYEAQ. The CDR3 is CASSLERDNTEAFF. CDR3 nucleotide sequence: TGTGCCAGCAGCTTAGAGAGGGACAACACTGAAGCTTTCTTT.

This chain uses TRBV7-2 with TRBJ2-1; TRBD2 is a possible D gene (6 bases). The CDR3 runs to 14 residues. Germline lookup yields CDR1 SGHTA and CDR2 FQGNSA. Trimming took 5 bases from V and 10 from J, leaving 18 bases between them. The CDR3 is CASSLHPGGLEQFF. The CDR3 DNA follows: TGTGCCAGCAGCCTACACCCCGGAGGACTAGAGCAGTTCTTC.

The gene calls are TRBV5-6 and TRBJ2-3, with a possible D match to TRBD1 (6 bases). CDR3 size: 16 residues. V lost 0 bases and J lost 1, with 12 bases in between. Germline V gene sequence: CDR1 SGHDT, CDR2 YYEEEE. The chain's CDR3 is CASSLGGWTGTDTQYF. DNA of the CDR3: TGTGCCAGCAGCTTGGGTGGCTGGACAGGCACAGATACGCAGTATTTT.

Turning to this clone: The junction differs from germline at one of its ends, possibly a read error. V and J are TRBV6-5 and TRBJ1-3; no clear D. The CDR3 extends over 13 amino acids. The germline V gene encodes CDR1 MNHEY and CDR2 SVGAGI. CDR3 sequence (DNA): TGTGCCATCAGTGAGTCGTATGGAAACACCATATATTTT. This codes for CAISESYGNTIYF.

The table lists this clone with a few counts. V gene TRBV7-9 combines with J gene TRBJ2-1; 7 bases agree with TRBD2. This CDR3 is 16 amino acids long. The V gene end was trimmed by 1 base and the J gene end by 8 bases; junction bases not matched to a gene: 11. Germline V gene data show CDR1 as SEHNR and CDR2 as FQNEAQ (reference sequence). CDR3 region: CASSLEGLAVRDEQFF. The CDR3 DNA follows: TGTGCCAGCAGCTTAGAGGGGCTAGCGGTCCGGGATGAGCAGTTCTTC.

The rearrangement uses TRBV29-1 and TRBJ1-1; D gene uncertain. CDR3 length: 13 amino acids. Trimming pared 3 bases from V and 1 base from J, leaving 9 bases between. Per the germline V gene, CDR1 is SQVTM and CDR2 is ANQGSEA. CDR3 residues: CSVEEIPNTEAFF. CDR3 DNA sequence: TGCAGCGTTGAGGAAATTCCGAACACTGAAGCTTTCTTT.

This chain uses TRBV2 with TRBJ2-7, with D perhaps matching TRBD1 or TRBD2 (5 bases each). The CDR3 runs 14 residues. Germline assignment: CDR1 SNHLY and CDR2 FYNNEI. Between the trimmed V and J ends, which lost 4 bases and 2 bases, there was a span of 12 bases. The CDR3 here is CASSVQGVAYEQYF. The CDR3 coding sequence is TGTGCCAGCAGTGTCCAGGGAGTAGCCTACGAGCAGTACTTC.

This clone was seen more than once but under ten times. The chain combines TRBV11-2 with TRBJ2-7; 7 bases agree with TRBD2. The CDR3 sequence is 13 residues long. The junction had 6 bases not matched to a gene; V was cut back by 7 bases and J by 3 bases. From germline, CDR1 is SGHAT and CDR2 FQNNGV. The CDR3 region is CASTSTSSYEQYF. For the CDR3, the DNA is TGTGCCAGCACCTCGACTAGCAGCTACGAGCAGTACTTC.

This clone was counted between two and nine times. This chain connects TRBV7-9 to TRBJ1-3; D is undetermined. V was trimmed by 5 bases and J by 0 bases, leaving 8 bases between them. CDR3 length: 14 amino acids. Germline assignment: CDR1 SEHNR and CDR2 FQNEAQ (reference sequence). CDR3 amino acids: CASSPWVSGNTIYF. CDR3 sequence (DNA): TGTGCCAGCAGCCCGTGGGTCTCTGGAAACACCATATATTTT.

Only a few counts were recorded for this clone. The V and J genes are TRBV4-3 and TRBJ2-2; 7 bases match TRBD1. J lost 3 bases, V lost 5 bases, and 6 bases had no gene match. CDR1 and CDR2 (germline): LGHNA, YSLEER. The CDR3 length is 15 residues. This chain's CDR3 is CASSIGTADTGELFF. The CDR3 bases are TGCGCCAGCAGCATCGGGACAGCTGACACCGGGGAGCTGTTTTTT.

The chain is built from TRBV18 and TRBJ2-3; the match to TRBD2 covers 10 bases. Germline trimming cut 8 bases from V and 4 bases from J; bases unmatched to any gene: 9. The CDR3 runs to 15 residues. CDR1 and CDR2 from the germline V gene are KGHSH and LQKENI. Here the CDR3 DNA reads TGTGCCAGCCTGCCTTCTAGCGGGAGTTCAGATACGCAGTATTTT. It is translated as CASLPSSGSSDTQYF.

The chain joins TRBV25-1 to TRBJ2-3, with D possibly TRBD2 on 6 matching bases. Germline CDR1 is MGHDK and CDR2 is SYGVNS. Deletions cut 8 bases from V and 4 bases from J, with 13 bases between. The CDR3 spans 13 residues. CDR3 in amino acids: CASALGGSDTQYF. In nucleotides, the CDR3 is TGTGCCAGCGCATTAGGAGGGTCAGATACGCAGTATTTT.

The genes are TRBV28 and TRBJ2-7; 13 bases match TRBD2. Trimming removed 3 bases from V and 9 bases from J; junction bases left unmatched: 11. The CDR3 contains 16 residues. CDR1 is MDHEN, CDR2 SYDVKM, per germline. CDR3 loop: CASSFTGTSGIRRQYF. The CDR3 DNA reads TGTGCCAGCAGTTTTACCGGGACTAGCGGGATCCGAAGGCAGTACTTC.

The chain links TRBV18 to TRBJ2-2, with 10 nucleotides matching TRBD2. V shed 5 bases and J 0 bases; nucleotides not matched to a gene: 9. This CDR3 spans 18 amino acids. In germline, CDR1 is KGHSH, CDR2 LQKENI. The CDR3 loop reads CASSDPTGTSANTGELFF. The CDR3 bases are TGTGCCAGCTCAGATCCTACCGGGACTAGCGCGAACACCGGGGAGCTGTTTTTT.

This clone was seen a few times. Distinct nucleotide sequences in the sample also encode this CDR3. The CDR3 is CASSTNTGELFF. In DNA, the CDR3 is TGTGCCAGCAGCACAAACACCGGGGAGCTGTTTTTT. This chain connects TRBV9 to TRBJ2-2; D not resolved. Germline CDR1 and CDR2: SGDLS and YYNGEE. This CDR3 is 12 amino acids long. V was trimmed by 4 bases and J by 2 bases, leaving 3 bases between them. Full variable domain (remainder filled in from reference TRBV9 and TRBJ2-2): DSGVTQTPKHLITATGQRVTLRCSPRSGDLSVYWYQQSLDQGLQFLIQYYNGEERAKGNILERFSAQQFPDLHSELNLSSLELGDSALYFCASSTNTGELFFGEGSRLTVL.

V gene TRBV14 combines with J gene TRBJ2-1; 10 nucleotides match TRBD2. Germline lookup yields CDR1 SGHDN and CDR2 FVKESK. With V trimmed by 1 base and J by 13 bases, 7 bases remained unmatched. The length of the CDR3 is 14 residues. The chain's CDR3 is CASSQGLAGVHQFF. Written as DNA, the CDR3 is TGTGCCAGCAGCCAAGGGCTAGCGGGAGTACACCAGTTCTTC.

The chain uses TRBV19 and TRBJ1-1; no definite D call. The CDR3 contains 16 residues. Trimming shortened V by 5 bases and J by 1 base, and 17 bases separated the two germline ends. In germline, CDR1 is LNHDA, CDR2 SQIVND (reference sequence). CDR3 nucleotide sequence: TGTGCCAGTAGTCCATACTCGGCCGCGGGGAACACTGAAGCTTTCTTT. Translating it yields CASSPYSAAGNTEAFF.

The CDR3 nucleotides read TGTGCCAGCAGTTTTACAGGGGGCAGCGAGCAGTACTTC. Amino acid sequence: CASSFTGGSEQYF. The V gene is TRBV28, the J gene TRBJ2-7; 9 bases fit TRBD1. Germline values: CDR1 MDHEN, CDR2 SYDVKM. J was trimmed by 6 bases and V by 3 bases; bases with no gene match: 3. The CDR3 runs to 13 residues.

The chain uses TRBV9 and TRBJ1-4; D unresolved. CDR1 is SGDLS, CDR2 YYNGEE, per germline. The V end was cut by 2 bases, the J end by 8 bases, with 16 bases between. The CDR3 has 15 residues. CDR3 residues: CASSVGLGFGEKLFF. As DNA, the CDR3 is TGTGCCAGCAGCGTCGGACTTGGTTTCGGAGAAAAACTGTTTTTT.

The V gene is TRBV7-2, the J gene TRBJ2-3; tentative D call: TRBD1 (6 bases). The CDR3 runs to 13 residues. Trimming cost V 3 bases and J 6 bases, with 10 bases left between them. The V gene's germline CDR1 is SGHTA and CDR2 FQGNSA. The CDR3 DNA reads as TGTGCCAGCAGCTTTAATAGGGGGGATACGCAGTATTTT. This gives the protein CASSFNRGDTQYF.

Only a few counts were recorded for this clone. The chain combines TRBV2 with TRBJ2-5; D unclear. The germline gives CDR1 SNHLY, CDR2 FYNNEI. This CDR3 contains 11 residues. V lost 2 bases, J lost 11 bases, and 9 bases lay in between. The CDR3 DNA reads as TGTGCCAGCAGTGAATATCTGGAGCAGTACTTC. Translating it yields CASSEYLEQYF.

This clone was observed a single time. The V call is TRBV27, the J call TRBJ2-7; 16 nucleotides line up with TRBD2. This CDR3 is 18 amino acids long. Germline CDR1 and CDR2: MNHEY and SMNVEV (reference sequence). V was clipped by 3 bases and J by 2 bases; unmatched bases: 7. The chain's CDR3 is CASSFRGLAGGTPYEQYF. For the CDR3, the DNA is TGTGCCAGCAGTTTCAGGGGACTAGCGGGAGGGACCCCCTACGAGCAGTACTTC.

V usage is TRBV5-4 and J usage is TRBJ2-6; D uncertain. CDR3 length: 15 residues. Between the trimmed V and J ends, which lost 0 bases and 2 bases, there was a span of 6 bases. Germline lookup yields CDR1 SGHNT and CDR2 YYREEE (reference sequence). The CDR3 bases are TGTGCCAGCAGCTTGGCTCTTCCTGGGGCCAACGTCCTGACTTTC. Amino acids: CASSLALPGANVLTF.

This clone was found a few times. The chain couples TRBV10-3 to TRBJ2-7; TRBD2 matches 13 bases. V dropped 4 bases and J dropped 9; count of bases not matched to a gene: 6. The CDR3 covers 14 residues. CDR1 is ENHRY and CDR2 is SYGVKD in the germline V gene. The CDR3: CAISGTSGSLRQYF. The DNA of the CDR3 is TGTGCCATCAGTGGGACTAGCGGGAGTTTGCGGCAGTACTTC.

V and J are TRBV7-2 and TRBJ1-5; no clear D. Trimming removed 0 bases from V and 2 bases from J, with 8 bases in between. The CDR3 is 15 amino acids. CDR1 is SGHTA, CDR2 FQGNSA, per germline. This chain's CDR3 is CASSLASRGNQPQHF. CDR3 sequence (DNA): TGTGCCAGCAGCTTAGCTTCCCGGGGCAATCAGCCCCAGCATTTT.

This clone was detected a few times. V and J are TRBV18 and TRBJ2-7; 10 bases agree with TRBD2. V shed 3 bases and J 0 bases; nucleotides not matched to a gene: 5. Germline values: CDR1 KGHSH, CDR2 LQKENI. This CDR3 contains 16 residues. This CDR3 reads CASSPSLAGSSYEQYF. DNA of the CDR3: TGTGCCAGCTCACCGTCACTAGCGGGGAGCTCCTACGAGCAGTACTTC.

The V and J genes are TRBV5-4 and TRBJ2-5, with a tentative D call TRBD1 (5 bases). The length of the CDR3 is 14 residues. Germline loops: CDR1 SGHNT, CDR2 YYREEE (reference sequence). V lost 2 bases and J 1 base, leaving 9 bases between the germline ends. The CDR3 DNA is TGTGCCAGCAGCTTCTTAGGGGCCCAAGAGACCCAGTACTTC. It translates to CASSFLGAQETQYF.

Only a few counts were recorded for this clone. The CDR3 nucleotides read TGTGCCATCAGTGAGTCGTTGGATAACTATGGCTACACCTTC. Translating gives CAISESLDNYGYTF. V usage is TRBV10-3 and J usage is TRBJ1-2; no clear D gene. Germline assignment: CDR1 ENHRY and CDR2 SYGVKD. Trimming removed 0 bases from V and 1 base from J, with 6 bases in between. The CDR3 extends over 14 amino acids.

In this sample, this clone turned up a few times. J is TRBJ2-1 and V is TRBV10-3; 11 positions match TRBD2. CDR1 and CDR2 from the germline V gene are ENHRY and SYGVKD. The CDR3 extends over 15 amino acids. J lost 5 bases, V lost 5 bases, and 5 bases had no gene match. For the CDR3, the DNA is TGTGCCATCAGTTTAGCGGGAGGGCGGCACAATGAGCAGTTCTTC. Translated, it gives CAISLAGGRHNEQFF.